These T cell receptor beta chains were read from a single sample in a study of CD8 T cells in ankylosing spondylitis. Using its own MiXCR run on the 5' RACE reads, TCRdb lists one record per CDR3 protein. The repertoire holds about 160,000 distinct CDR3 sequences, with approximately 16% as singletons. The sample consisted of blood, either unsorted or a sorted T cell fraction (not recorded which). These receptor sequences come from a male donor with ankylosing spondylitis or in good health (not recorded which). Both conserved end residues are part of each CDR3. D genes are given only for firm matches. The size field is filled for only some rows; it gives once, few, many or a size class.

cdr3_aa: CSAIGSGPYNEQFF; cdr3_nt: TGCAGTGCTATTGGGAGCGGTCCGTACAATGAGCAGTTCTTC; clone_size: many; d_call: .; v_call: TRBV20-1; j_call: TRBJ2-1
cdr3_aa: CASSPLADYQETQYF; cdr3_nt: TGTGCCAGCTCACCACTAGCGGACTACCAAGAGACCCAGTACTTC; clone_size: many; d_call: .; v_call: TRBV18; j_call: TRBJ2-5
cdr3_aa: CASSFGGAGNYGYTF; cdr3_nt: TGTGCCAGCAGCTTTGGTGGGGCAGGGAACTATGGCTACACCTTC; clone_size: many; d_call: .; v_call: TRBV5-5; j_call: TRBJ1-2
cdr3_aa: CASSNLRTCYEQYF; cdr3_nt: TGTGCCAGCAGTAACCTGAGGACCTGTTACGAGCAGTACTTC; clone_size: .; d_call: .; v_call: TRBV6-5; j_call: TRBJ2-7
cdr3_aa: CASSLAKQGSSLQFF; cdr3_nt: TGTGCCAGCAGCTTGGCGAAGCAGGGGTCTTCTCTGCAGTTCTTC; clone_size: few; d_call: .; v_call: TRBV5-7; j_call: TRBJ2-1
cdr3_aa: CASSLGPTGASYEQYF; cdr3_nt: TGCGCCAGCAGCTTGGGTCCCACGGGGGCATCCTACGAGCAGTACTTC; clone_size: few; d_call: .; v_call: TRBV5-1; j_call: TRBJ2-7
cdr3_aa: CASSATEYEQYF; cdr3_nt: TGTGCCAGCAGTGCAACAGAATACGAGCAGTACTTC; clone_size: many; d_call: .; v_call: TRBV6-1; j_call: TRBJ2-7
cdr3_aa: CASSDSVAGALGEQYF; cdr3_nt: TGCGCCAGCAGCGATTCGGTGGCGGGAGCGCTGGGAGAGCAGTACTTC; clone_size: many; d_call: TRBD2; v_call: TRBV5-1; j_call: TRBJ2-7
cdr3_aa: CSVGAPPYEQYF; cdr3_nt: TGCAGCGTTGGGGCACCCCCCTACGAGCAGTACTTC; clone_size: .; d_call: .; v_call: TRBV29-1; j_call: TRBJ2-7
cdr3_aa: CASSFHEGTEAFF; cdr3_nt: TGTGCCAGCAGTTTTCATGAGGGCACTGAAGCTTTCTTT; clone_size: many; d_call: .; v_call: TRBV28; j_call: TRBJ1-1
cdr3_aa: CATLTPAGTDTQYF; cdr3_nt: TGTGCCACCCTCACTCCGGCTGGCACAGATACGCAGTATTTT; clone_size: .; d_call: .; v_call: TRBV6-5; j_call: TRBJ2-3
cdr3_aa: CASSRLAGGKLIGGELFF; cdr3_nt: TGTGCCAGCAGTCGACTAGCGGGAGGGAAGTTGATTGGCGGGGAGCTGTTTTTT; clone_size: .; d_call: TRBD2; v_call: TRBV6-5; j_call: TRBJ2-2
cdr3_aa: CASSQSGGSPEKLFF; cdr3_nt: TGTGCCAGCAGCCAATCAGGGGGCTCCCCTGAAAAACTGTTTTTT; clone_size: .; d_call: TRBD1; v_call: TRBV3-1; j_call: TRBJ1-4
cdr3_aa: CASSLATEADTQYF; cdr3_nt: TGCGCCAGCAGCTTGGCTACGGAAGCAGATACGCAGTATTTT; clone_size: many; d_call: .; v_call: TRBV5-1; j_call: TRBJ2-3
cdr3_aa: CASRPLTATNEKLFF; cdr3_nt: TGTGCCAGCAGGCCCCTGACTGCAACTAATGAAAAACTGTTTTTT; clone_size: many; d_call: .; v_call: TRBV6-1; j_call: TRBJ1-4
cdr3_aa: CSAGNEGTTTQETQYF; cdr3_nt: TGCAGTGCTGGAAATGAAGGAACTACAACCCAAGAGACCCAGTACTTC; clone_size: many; d_call: .; v_call: TRBV20-1; j_call: TRBJ2-5
cdr3_aa: CSSPGQGHTEAFF; cdr3_nt: TGCAGCTCTCCGGGACAGGGGCACACTGAAGCTTTCTTT; clone_size: few; d_call: TRBD1; v_call: TRBV29-1; j_call: TRBJ1-1
cdr3_aa: CSAPLLSESTDTQYF; cdr3_nt: TGCAGTGCCCCGCTCCTCTCGGAGAGCACAGATACGCAGTATTTT; clone_size: many; d_call: .; v_call: TRBV20-1; j_call: TRBJ2-3
cdr3_aa: CSVVPRGTDTQYF; cdr3_nt: TGCAGCGTTGTCCCCCGGGGCACAGATACGCAGTATTTT; clone_size: few; d_call: .; v_call: TRBV29-1; j_call: TRBJ2-3
cdr3_aa: CSARSQQSTDTQYF; cdr3_nt: TGCAGTGCTAGATCCCAGCAATCCACAGATACGCAGTATTTT; clone_size: many; d_call: .; v_call: TRBV20-1; j_call: TRBJ2-3
cdr3_aa: CVSSRTGPDSNQPQHF; cdr3_nt: TGTGTCAGTAGTCGGACGGGGCCGGATAGCAATCAGCCCCAGCATTTT; clone_size: .; d_call: .; v_call: TRBV19; j_call: TRBJ1-5
cdr3_aa: CSAKRSTGGAEAFF; cdr3_nt: TGCAGTGCTAAAAGGTCGACGGGGGGCGCTGAAGCTTTCTTT; clone_size: .; d_call: .; v_call: TRBV20-1; j_call: TRBJ1-1
cdr3_aa: CASSYVGQGSDTQYF; cdr3_nt: TGTGCCAGCAGTTACGTGGGGCAGGGATCAGATACGCAGTATTTT; clone_size: many; d_call: .; v_call: TRBV6-5; j_call: TRBJ2-3
cdr3_aa: CSAGNERTTTQETQYF; cdr3_nt: TGCAGTGCTGGAAATGAAAGAACTACAACCCAAGAGACCCAGTACTTC; clone_size: many; d_call: .; v_call: TRBV20-1; j_call: TRBJ2-5
cdr3_aa: CASSQVGIGLSTGELFF; cdr3_nt: TGCGCCAGCAGCCAAGTGGGAATCGGACTCAGCACCGGGGAGCTGTTTTTT; clone_size: .; d_call: .; v_call: TRBV4-1; j_call: TRBJ2-2
cdr3_aa: CASSLSRGFNEKLFF; cdr3_nt: TGTGCCAGCAGTTTATCACGGGGTTTTAATGAAAAACTGTTTTTT; clone_size: few; d_call: .; v_call: TRBV28; j_call: TRBJ1-4
cdr3_aa: CAISPGQGGQPQHF; cdr3_nt: TGTGCCATCAGTCCGGGACAGGGAGGACAGCCCCAGCATTTT; clone_size: .; d_call: TRBD1; v_call: TRBV10-3; j_call: TRBJ1-5
cdr3_aa: CASSEYYGYTF; cdr3_nt: TGTGCCAGCAGTGAATACTATGGCTACACCTTC; clone_size: many; d_call: .; v_call: TRBV25-1; j_call: TRBJ1-2
cdr3_aa: CASCTGTGKWEQYF; cdr3_nt: TGCGCCAGCTGCACCGGGACAGGGAAATGGGAGCAGTACTTC; clone_size: many; d_call: TRBD1; v_call: TRBV5-1; j_call: TRBJ2-7
cdr3_aa: CASSYLGGLAGSNEQFF; cdr3_nt: TGTGCCAGCAGTTACTTAGGGGGACTAGCGGGATCCAATGAGCAGTTCTTC; clone_size: .; d_call: TRBD2; v_call: TRBV6-5; j_call: TRBJ2-1
cdr3_aa: CASSLRGGGSGELFF; cdr3_nt: TGTGCCAGCAGCTTACGGGGTGGGGGATCCGGGGAGCTGTTTTTT; clone_size: many; d_call: .; v_call: TRBV7-8; j_call: TRBJ2-2
cdr3_aa: CASRFTLGAGGGDTQYF; cdr3_nt: TGTGCCAGCAGGTTCACCCTCGGGGCGGGAGGTGGAGATACGCAGTATTTT; clone_size: few; d_call: TRBD2; v_call: TRBV12-3/TRBV12-4; j_call: TRBJ2-3
cdr3_aa: CASSSQYSFAEAFF; cdr3_nt: TGTGCCAGCAGCTCCCAGTACAGCTTTGCCGAAGCTTTCTTT; clone_size: .; d_call: .; v_call: TRBV5-8; j_call: TRBJ1-1